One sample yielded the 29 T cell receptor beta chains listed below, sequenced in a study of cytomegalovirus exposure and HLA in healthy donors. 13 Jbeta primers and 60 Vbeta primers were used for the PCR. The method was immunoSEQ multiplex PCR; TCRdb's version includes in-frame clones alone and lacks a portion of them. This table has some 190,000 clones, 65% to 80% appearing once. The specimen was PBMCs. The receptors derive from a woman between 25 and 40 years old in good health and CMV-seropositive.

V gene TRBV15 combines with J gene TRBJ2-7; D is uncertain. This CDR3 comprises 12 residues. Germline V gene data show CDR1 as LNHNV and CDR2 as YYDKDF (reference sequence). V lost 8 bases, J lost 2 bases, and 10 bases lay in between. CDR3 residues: CATRGRTYEQYF. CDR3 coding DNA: TGTGCCACCCGCGGCAGAACCTACGAGCAGTACTTC.

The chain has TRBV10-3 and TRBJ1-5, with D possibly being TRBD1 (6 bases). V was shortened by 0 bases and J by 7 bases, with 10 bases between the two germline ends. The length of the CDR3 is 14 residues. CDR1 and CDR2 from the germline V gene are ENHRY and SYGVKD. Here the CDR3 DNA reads TGTGCCATCAGTGAGTCGAAGGGGGAGCAGCCCCAGCATTTT. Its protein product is CAISESKGEQPQHF.

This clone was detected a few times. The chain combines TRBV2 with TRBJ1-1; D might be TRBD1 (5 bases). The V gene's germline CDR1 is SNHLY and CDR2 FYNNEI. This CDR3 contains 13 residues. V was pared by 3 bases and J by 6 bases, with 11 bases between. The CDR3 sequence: CASSDVRGAEAFF. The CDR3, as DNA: TGTGCCAGCAGTGATGTAAGGGGCGCTGAAGCTTTCTTT. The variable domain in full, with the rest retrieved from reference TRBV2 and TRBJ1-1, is EPEVTQTPSHQVTQMGQEVILRCVPISNHLYFYWYRQILGQKVEFLVSFYNNEISEKSEIFDDQFSVERPDGSNFTLKIRSTKLEDSAMYFCASSDVRGAEAFFGQGTRLTVV.

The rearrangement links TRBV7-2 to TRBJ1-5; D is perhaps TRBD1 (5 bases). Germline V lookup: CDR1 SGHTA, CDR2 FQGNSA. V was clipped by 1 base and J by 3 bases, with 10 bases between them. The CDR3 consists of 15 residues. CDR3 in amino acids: CASSLESGNNQPQHF. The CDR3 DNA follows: TGTGCCAGCAGCTTAGAATCAGGGAACAATCAGCCCCAGCATTTT.

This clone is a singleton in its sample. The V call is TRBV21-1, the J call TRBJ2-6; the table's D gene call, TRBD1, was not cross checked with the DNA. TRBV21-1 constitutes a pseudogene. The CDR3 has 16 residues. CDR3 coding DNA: TGTGCCAGCAGCAAACCCCTGGGCTCCGGGGCCAACGTCCTGACTTTC. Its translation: CASSKPLGSGANVLTF.

The CDR3 reads CASSQDAPGSGGAETQYF. CDR3 DNA: TGCGCCAGCAGCCAAGATGCCCCCGGTAGCGGGGGGGCCGAGACCCAGTACTTC. The rearrangement uses TRBV4-3 and TRBJ2-5, with 11 bases aligning to TRBD2. Germline V CDR1 and CDR2: LGHNA, YSLEER. Germline trimming cut 0 bases from V and 5 bases from J; bases unmatched to any gene: 11. This CDR3 comprises 18 residues.

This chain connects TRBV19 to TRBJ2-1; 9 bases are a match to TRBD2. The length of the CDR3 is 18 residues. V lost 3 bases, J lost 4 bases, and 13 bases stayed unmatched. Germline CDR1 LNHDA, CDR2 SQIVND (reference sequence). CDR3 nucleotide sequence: TGTGCCAGTAGTATCCCTAGATTAGCGGGGGTGGGTTACAATGAGCAGTTCTTC. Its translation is CASSIPRLAGVGYNEQFF.

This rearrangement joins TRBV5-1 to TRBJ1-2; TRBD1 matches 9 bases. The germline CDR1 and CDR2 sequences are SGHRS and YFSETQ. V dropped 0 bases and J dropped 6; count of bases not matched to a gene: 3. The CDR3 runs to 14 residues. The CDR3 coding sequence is TGCGCCAGCAGCTTGGATGGGACAGGGAATGGCTACACCTTC. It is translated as CASSLDGTGNGYTF.

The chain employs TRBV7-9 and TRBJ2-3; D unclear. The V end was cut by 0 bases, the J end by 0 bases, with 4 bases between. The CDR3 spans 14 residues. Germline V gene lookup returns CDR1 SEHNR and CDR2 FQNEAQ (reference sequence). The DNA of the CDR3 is TGTGCCAGCAGCTTAGCTCTCAGCACAGATACGCAGTATTTT. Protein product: CASSLALSTDTQYF.

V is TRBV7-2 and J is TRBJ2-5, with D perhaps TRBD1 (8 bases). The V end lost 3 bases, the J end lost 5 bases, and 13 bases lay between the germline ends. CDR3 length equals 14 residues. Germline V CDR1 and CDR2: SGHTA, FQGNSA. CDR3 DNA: TGTGCCAGCAGCTTGAACAGGGGGGGCGAGACCCAGTACTTC. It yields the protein CASSLNRGGETQYF.

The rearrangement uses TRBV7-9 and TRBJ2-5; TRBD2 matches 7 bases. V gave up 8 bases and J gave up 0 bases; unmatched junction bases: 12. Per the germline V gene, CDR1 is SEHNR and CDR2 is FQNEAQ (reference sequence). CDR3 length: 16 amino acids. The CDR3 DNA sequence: TGTGCCAGCGGCCGCCCCCAAGCGGGGCACCAAGAGACCCAGTACTTC. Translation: CASGRPQAGHQETQYF.

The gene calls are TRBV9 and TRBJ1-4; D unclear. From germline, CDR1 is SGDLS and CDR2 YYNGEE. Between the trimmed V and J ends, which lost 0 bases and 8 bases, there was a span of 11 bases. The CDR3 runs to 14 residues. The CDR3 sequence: CASSVGTASEKLFF. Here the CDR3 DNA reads TGTGCCAGCAGCGTAGGAACAGCATCAGAAAAACTGTTTTTT.

CDR3 in DNA: TGTGCCTGGAGTCGCGGCGGCTACTCTGGAAACACCATATATTTT. Protein sequence: CAWSRGGYSGNTIYF. The chain combines TRBV30 with TRBJ1-3; D call uncertain. Per the germline V gene, CDR1 is GTSNPN and CDR2 is SVGIG (reference sequence). There are 15 residues in the CDR3. V dropped 2 bases and J dropped 0 bases, with 11 bases sitting between them.

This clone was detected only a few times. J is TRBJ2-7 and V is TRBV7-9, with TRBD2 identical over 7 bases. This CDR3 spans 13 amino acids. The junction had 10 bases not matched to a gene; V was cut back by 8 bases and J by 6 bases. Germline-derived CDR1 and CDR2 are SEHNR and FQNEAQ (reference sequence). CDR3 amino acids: CASRRGEGSEQYF. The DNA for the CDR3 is TGTGCCAGCCGCCGGGGGGAGGGGAGCGAGCAGTACTTC.

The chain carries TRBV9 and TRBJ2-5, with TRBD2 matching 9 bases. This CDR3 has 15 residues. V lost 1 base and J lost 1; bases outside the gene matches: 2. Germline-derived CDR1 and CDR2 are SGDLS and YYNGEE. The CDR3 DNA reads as TGTGCCAGCAGCGTAAATAGCGGGGGCCAAGAGACCCAGTACTTC. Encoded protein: CASSVNSGGQETQYF.

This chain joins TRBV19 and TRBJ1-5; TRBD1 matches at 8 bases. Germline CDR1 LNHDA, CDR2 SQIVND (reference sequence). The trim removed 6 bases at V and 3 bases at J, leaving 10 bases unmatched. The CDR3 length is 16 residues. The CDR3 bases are TGTGCCAGTAGCTTTACAGGGGGGAAGAACAATCAGCCCCAGCATTTT. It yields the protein CASSFTGGKNNQPQHF.

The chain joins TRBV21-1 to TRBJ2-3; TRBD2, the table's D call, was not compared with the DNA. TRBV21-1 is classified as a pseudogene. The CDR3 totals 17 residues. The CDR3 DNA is TGTGCCAGCAGCAAATTACATCGGCCGGGAAGCACAGATACGCAGTATTTT. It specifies CASSKLHRPGSTDTQYF.

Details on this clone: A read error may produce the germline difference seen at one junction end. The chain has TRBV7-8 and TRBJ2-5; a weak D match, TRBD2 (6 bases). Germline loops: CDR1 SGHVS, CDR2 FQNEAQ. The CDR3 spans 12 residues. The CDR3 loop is CATGGVGETQYF. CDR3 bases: TGCGCAACCGGAGGGGTCGGAGAGACCCAGTACTTC.

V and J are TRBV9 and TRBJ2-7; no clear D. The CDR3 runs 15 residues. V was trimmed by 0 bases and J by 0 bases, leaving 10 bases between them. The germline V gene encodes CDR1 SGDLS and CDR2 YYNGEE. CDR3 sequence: CASSVGSAFSYEQYF. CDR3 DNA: TGTGCCAGCAGCGTAGGCTCTGCGTTCTCCTACGAGCAGTACTTC.

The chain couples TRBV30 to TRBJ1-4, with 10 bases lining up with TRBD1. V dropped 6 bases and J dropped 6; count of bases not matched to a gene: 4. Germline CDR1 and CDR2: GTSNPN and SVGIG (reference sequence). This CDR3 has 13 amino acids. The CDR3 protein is CACTGTGDEKLFF. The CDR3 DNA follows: TGTGCCTGTACCGGGACAGGGGATGAAAAACTGTTTTTT.

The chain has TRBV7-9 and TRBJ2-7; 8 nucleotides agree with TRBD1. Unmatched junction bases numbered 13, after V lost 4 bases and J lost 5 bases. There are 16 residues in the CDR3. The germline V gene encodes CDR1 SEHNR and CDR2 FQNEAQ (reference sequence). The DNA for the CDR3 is TGTGCCAGCAGCTCATTAGGCAGGGGGCGCCTCGACGAGCAGTACTTC. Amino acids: CASSSLGRGRLDEQYF.

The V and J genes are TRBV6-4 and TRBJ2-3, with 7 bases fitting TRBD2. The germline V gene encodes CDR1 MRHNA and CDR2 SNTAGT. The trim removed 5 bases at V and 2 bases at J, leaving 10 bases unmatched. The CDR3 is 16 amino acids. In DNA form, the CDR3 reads TGTGCCAGCAGTCTCTGGGCGGGGGATAACACAGATACGCAGTATTTT. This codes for CASSLWAGDNTDTQYF.

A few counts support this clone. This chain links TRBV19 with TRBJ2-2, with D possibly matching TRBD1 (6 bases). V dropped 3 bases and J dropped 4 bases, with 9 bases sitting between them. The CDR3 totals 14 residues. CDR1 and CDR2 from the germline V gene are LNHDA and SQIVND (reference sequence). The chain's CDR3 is CASSMRDTTGELFF. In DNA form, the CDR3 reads TGTGCCAGTAGTATGAGGGACACCACCGGGGAGCTGTTTTTT.

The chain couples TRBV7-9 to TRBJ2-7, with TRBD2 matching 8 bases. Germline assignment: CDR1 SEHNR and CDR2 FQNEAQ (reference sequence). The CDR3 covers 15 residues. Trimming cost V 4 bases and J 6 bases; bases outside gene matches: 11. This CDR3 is CASSSLAGRASEQYF. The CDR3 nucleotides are TGTGCCAGCAGCTCCTTAGCGGGGCGGGCGTCCGAGCAGTACTTC.

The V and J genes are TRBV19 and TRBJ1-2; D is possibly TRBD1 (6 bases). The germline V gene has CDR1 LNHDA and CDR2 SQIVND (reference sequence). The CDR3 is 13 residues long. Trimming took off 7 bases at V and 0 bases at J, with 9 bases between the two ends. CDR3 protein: CASKDRANYGYTF. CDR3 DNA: TGTGCCAGTAAGGACAGAGCTAACTATGGCTACACCTTC.

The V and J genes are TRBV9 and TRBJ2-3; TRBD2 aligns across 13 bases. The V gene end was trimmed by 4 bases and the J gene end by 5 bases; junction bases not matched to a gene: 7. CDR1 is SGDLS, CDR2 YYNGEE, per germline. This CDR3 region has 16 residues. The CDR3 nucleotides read TGTGCCAGCAGCACGGGACTAGCGGGGACGGGAGATACGCAGTATTTT. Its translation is CASSTGLAGTGDTQYF. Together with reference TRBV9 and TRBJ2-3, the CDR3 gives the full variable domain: DSGVTQTPKHLITATGQRVTLRCSPRSGDLSVYWYQQSLDQGLQFLIQYYNGEERAKGNILERFSAQQFPDLHSELNLSSLELGDSALYFCASSTGLAGTGDTQYFGPGTRLTVL.

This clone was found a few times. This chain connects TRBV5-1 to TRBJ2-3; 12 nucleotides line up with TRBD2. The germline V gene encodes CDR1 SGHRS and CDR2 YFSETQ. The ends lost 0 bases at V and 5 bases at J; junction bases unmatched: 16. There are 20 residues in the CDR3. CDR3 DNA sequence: TGCGCCAGCAGCTTGGGCCTACTAGCGGGGGGAACTGATCCTAAAGATACGCAGTATTTT. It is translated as CASSLGLLAGGTDPKDTQYF.

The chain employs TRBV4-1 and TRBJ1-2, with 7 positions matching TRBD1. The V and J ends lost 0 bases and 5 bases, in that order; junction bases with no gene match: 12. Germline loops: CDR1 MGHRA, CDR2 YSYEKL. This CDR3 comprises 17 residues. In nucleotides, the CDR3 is TGCGCCAGCAGCCAAGAAACCGGGACAGCGAACTTTTATGGCTACACCTTC. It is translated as CASSQETGTANFYGYTF.

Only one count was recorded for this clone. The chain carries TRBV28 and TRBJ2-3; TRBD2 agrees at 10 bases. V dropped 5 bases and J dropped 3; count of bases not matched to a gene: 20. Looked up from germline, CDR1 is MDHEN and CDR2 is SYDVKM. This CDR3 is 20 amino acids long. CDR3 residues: CASSQSLGGRSGGDTDTQYF. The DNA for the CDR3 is TGTGCCAGCAGTCAATCCCTGGGAGGGAGAAGCGGGGGGGATACAGATACGCAGTATTTT.